One and the same sample provided the 15 T cell receptor beta chains below, sequenced in a study of T cells in Graves' hyperthyroidism and ophthalmopathy. TCR beta CDR3 sequences were amplified from RNA transcripts. The TCR CDR3 was amplified in a first-round RT-PCR using the HTBI primer set. One entry per CDR3 protein, called by TCRdb with MiXCR from the multiplex PCR reads. The sample includes around 480,000 distinct CDR3 sequences, around 14% seen only once; the top ten take 15% to 20%. Sequencing was performed on blood. These receptors all come from a woman younger than 30 with Graves' hyperthyroidism.

This clonotype was counted at least ten times. The V gene is TRBV3-1, the J gene TRBJ2-1; the match to TRBD2 covers 8 bases. This CDR3 has 16 residues. V lost 0 bases and J lost 5; bases outside the gene matches: 6. Per the germline V gene, CDR1 is LGHDT and CDR2 is YNNKEL (reference sequence). The CDR3 sequence is CASSQDSGAGDNEQFF. CDR3 bases: TGTGCCAGCAGCCAAGATTCGGGAGCGGGAGACAATGAGCAGTTCTTC.

This chain links TRBV4-1 with TRBJ2-2, with 13 positions matching TRBD2. The CDR3 contains 18 residues. With 1 base clipped from V and 4 bases from J, the junction kept 6 bases outside the gene matches. Germline-derived CDR1 and CDR2 are MGHRA and YSYEKL. The CDR3 region is CASSQGTSGSGRTGELFF. The CDR3 DNA is TGCGCCAGCAGCCAAGGGACTAGCGGGAGTGGTCGCACCGGGGAGCTGTTTTTT.

This clonotype was seen many times. The CDR3 here is CSARGRVFTEAFF. CDR3 in DNA: TGCAGTGCTAGGGGGAGAGTTTTCACTGAAGCTTTCTTT. The rearrangement uses TRBV20-1 and TRBJ1-1; D unresolved. The CDR3 is made up of 13 amino acids. V lost 3 bases, J lost 4 bases, and 12 bases lay in between. Germline loops: CDR1 DFQATT, CDR2 SNEGSKA (reference sequence).

This clonotype was counted ten times or more. The CDR3 reads CSAWLPSDNTEAFF. The CDR3 coding sequence is TGCAGTGCGTGGCTACCGTCGGACAACACTGAAGCTTTCTTT. The J gene is TRBJ1-1, the V gene TRBV20-1; D not certain. The CDR3 is 14 amino acids. The germline gives CDR1 DFQATT, CDR2 SNEGSKA (reference sequence). Trimming took off 6 bases at V and 2 bases at J, with 16 bases between the two ends.

The chain carries TRBV12-3 or TRBV12-4 and TRBJ2-7, with TRBD2 matching over 12 bases. The CDR3 has 18 amino acids. V was pared by 1 base and J by 1 base, with 8 bases of the junction left unmatched. The CDR3 DNA reads as TGTGCCAGCAGTTTAGGGCGGCTAGCGGGGGGGAGGTCCTACGAGCAGTACTTC. This translates into CASSLGRLAGGRSYEQYF.

This chain joins TRBV18 and TRBJ2-1, with D possibly called TRBD1 or TRBD2 (5 bases each). Germline V CDR1 and CDR2: KGHSH, LQKENI. Between the trimmed V and J ends, which lost 2 bases and 3 bases, there was a span of 17 bases. The CDR3 spans 17 residues. The CDR3 sequence: CASSPEQASQVYNEQFF. The DNA of the CDR3 is TGTGCCAGCTCACCAGAACAGGCTAGCCAAGTCTACAATGAGCAGTTCTTC.

Points on this clonotype: Relative to the germline gene, one junction end is altered; a read error may explain this. The chain employs TRBV18 and TRBJ1-2; 7 bases align to TRBD1. In germline, CDR1 is KGHSH, CDR2 LQKENI. This CDR3 contains 15 residues. This CDR3 reads CGSSPNRDSRYGYSF. CDR3 sequence (DNA): TGTGGCAGCTCACCCAACCGGGACAGTAGATATGGCTACAGCTTC.

This clonotype occurred many times. The CDR3 nucleotides read TGTGCCAGCTCATATTGGACAGGGGATGGCACTGAAGCTTTCTTT. Translation gives CASSYWTGDGTEAFF. The chain links TRBV18 to TRBJ1-1; TRBD1 aligns across 9 bases. V dropped 5 bases and J dropped 4; count of bases not matched to a gene: 8. Germline lookup yields CDR1 KGHSH and CDR2 LQKENI. The CDR3 covers 15 residues.

Remarks on this clonotype: A read error may produce the germline difference seen at one junction end. The chain links TRBV6-2 or TRBV6-3 to TRBJ1-1, with D hard to call. Germline CDR1 reads MNHEY; CDR2 reads SVGEGT. This CDR3 has 14 amino acids. CDR3 in amino acids: CAGSRPGGNTEAFF. The CDR3 DNA reads TGTGCCGGCAGTCGACCGGGAGGGAACACTGAAGCTTTCTTT.

The CDR3 DNA reads as TGCAGCGTTGCCGGCGAACAGGGGGCAAAAAACATTCAGTACTTC. Its translation is CSVAGEQGAKNIQYF. The chain recombines TRBV29-1 with TRBJ2-4; 9 nucleotides match TRBD1. Germline loops: CDR1 SQVTM, CDR2 ANQGSEA. V was pared by 4 bases and J by 4 bases, with 8 bases of the junction left unmatched. This CDR3 is built from 15 residues.

This clonotype was detected ten times or more. The gene calls are TRBV3-1 and TRBJ2-1; D may be TRBD2 (5 bases). V was pared by 0 bases and J by 7 bases, with 13 bases between. This CDR3 spans 15 amino acids. Germline V lookup: CDR1 LGHDT, CDR2 YNNKEL (reference sequence). CDR3 region: CASSQEGARGNEQFF. Here the CDR3 DNA reads TGTGCCAGCAGCCAAGAAGGAGCTAGAGGGAATGAGCAGTTCTTC.

This clonotype was seen a few times. The chain combines TRBV19 with TRBJ1-2; TRBD1 might be the D (6 bases). Between the trimmed V and J ends, which lost 0 bases and 4 bases, there was a span of 12 bases. Per germline, CDR1 LNHDA and CDR2 SQIVND (reference sequence). The length of the CDR3 is 15 residues. The CDR3 bases are TGTGCCAGTAGTATAGAGGGCAGGGGTGGCTATGGCTACACCTTC. Amino acid sequence: CASSIEGRGGYGYTF.

This clonotype was detected ten times or more. The chain carries TRBV6-1 and TRBJ2-1, with 7 bases that match TRBD2. Trimming removed 0 bases from V and 4 bases from J; junction bases left unmatched: 9. CDR3 size: 17 residues. CDR1 and CDR2 (germline): MNHNS, SASEGT. The CDR3 region is CASSEAETSRFYNEQFF. CDR3 coding DNA: TGTGCCAGCAGTGAAGCCGAGACTAGCAGATTTTACAATGAGCAGTTCTTC.

This clonotype was observed many times. The rearrangement links TRBV10-3 to TRBJ2-3; no reliable D call. The ends were cut back, 3 bases at V and 3 bases at J, with 10 bases in the middle. The CDR3 is made up of 14 amino acids. Germline CDR1 is ENHRY and CDR2 is SYGVKD. In DNA form, the CDR3 reads TGTGCCATCAGTGAAAGCATAGAGACAGATACGCAGTATTTT. This codes for CAISESIETDTQYF.

As concerns this clonotype: One junction end disagrees with the germline gene, perhaps due to a read error. The gene calls are TRBV18 and TRBJ2-7; 8 bases fit TRBD1. The germline V gene has CDR1 KGHSH and CDR2 LQKENI. This CDR3 region has 13 residues. CDR3 DNA: TGTGCCAGCTCACCGACAGGGGTCTACGGGCAGTACTTC. Its protein is CASSPTGVYGQYF.